These T cell receptor beta chains were read from a single sample in a study of blood T cell repertoires in COVID-19. TCRdb keeps only in-frame clones here, not all; method: immunoSEQ multiplex PCR. This table holds about 130,000 clones, around 76% found once. Input material: peripheral blood. Receptors were obtained from a man aged 60 to 69 with acute or convalescent COVID-19. CDR3s include the opening cysteine and the closing phenylalanine or tryptophan. D genes are given only for firm matches. The listing skips clone size in some rows; elsewhere it reads once, few, many or a size class.

v_gene	d_gene	j_gene	abundance	CDR3aa	CDR3nt
TRBV5-1	TRBD1	TRBJ2-2	-	CASSSPGQGRTGELFF	TGCGCCAGCAGCTCACCGGGACAGGGTCGCACCGGGGAGCTGTTTTTT
TRBV6-5	-	TRBJ2-7	-	CASSRRDFRYYEQYF	TGTGCCAGCAGCCGCCGGGACTTTCGCTACTACGAGCAGTACTTC
TRBV5-1	TRBD1	TRBJ1-1	once	CASSLFFRQGAEAFF	TGCGCCAGCAGCTTGTTCTTCCGACAGGGCGCTGAAGCTTTCTTT
TRBV30	TRBD1	TRBJ1-1	many	CAWSLGQPNTEAFF	TGTGCCTGGAGTTTGGGACAGCCGAACACTGAAGCTTTCTTT
TRBV7-9	-	TRBJ2-7	-	CASSFQQEYYEQYF	TGTGCCAGCAGCTTTCAACAGGAGTACTACGAGCAGTACTTC
TRBV14	-	TRBJ1-4	-	CASSQEGTPRATNEKLFF	TGTGCCAGCAGCCAAGAAGGGACACCTAGAGCAACTAATGAAAAACTGTTTTTT
TRBV5-4	-	TRBJ1-2	-	CASSLTGSSYGYTF	TGTGCCAGCAGCCTCACGGGGAGTTCCTATGGCTACACCTTC
TRBV6-6	-	TRBJ1-4	few	CASSYPRDKTNEKLFF	TGTGCCAGCAGTTACCCCCGGGACAAAACTAATGAAAAACTGTTTTTT
TRBV7-9	-	TRBJ1-3	-	CASSLGGSGNTIYF	TGTGCCAGCAGCTTAGGAGGCTCTGGAAACACCATATATTTT
TRBV14	-	TRBJ2-3	-	CASSQARRASTDTQYF	TGTGCCAGCAGCCAAGCCCGGCGGGCTAGCACAGATACGCAGTATTTT
TRBV6-6	-	TRBJ1-2	many	CASIRDSQDYGYTF	TGTGCCAGCATCCGGGACTCCCAGGACTATGGCTACACCTTC
TRBV11-3	TRBD1	TRBJ2-7	few	CASSLSGQGPTYEQYF	TGTGCCAGCAGCTTAAGCGGACAGGGGCCCACCTACGAGCAGTACTTC
TRBV5-1	TRBD2	TRBJ2-1	-	CASSQRTSGGATFNEQFF	TGCGCCAGCAGCCAAAGGACTAGCGGGGGGGCCACGTTCAATGAGCAGTTCTTC
TRBV7-3	TRBD1	TRBJ1-1	-	CASSPDGQGQAFF	TGTGCCAGCAGCCCAGATGGACAGGGCCAAGCTTTCTTT
TRBV7-3	TRBD1	TRBJ2-5	-	CASSPGQGYTETQYF	TGTGCCAGCAGCCCGGGACAGGGGTATACAGAGACCCAGTACTTC
TRBV7-7	TRBD1	TRBJ1-1	-	CASSKITGDITEAFF	TGTGCCAGCAGCAAGATCACAGGGGATATCACTGAAGCTTTCTTT
TRBV6-5	TRBD2	TRBJ2-3	-	CASTLSGSDTQYF	TGTGCCAGCACCCTTAGCGGGTCGGATACGCAGTATTTT
TRBV24-1	TRBD1	TRBJ1-1	-	CATTRGPGTEAFF	TGTGCCACCACGAGGGGGCCAGGCACTGAAGCTTTCTTT
TRBV5-4	-	TRBJ2-1	-	CASMRVRDNEQFF	TGTGCCAGCATGCGGGTGAGGGACAATGAGCAGTTCTTC
TRBV5-1	-	TRBJ1-1	-	CASSLAGGVNTEAFF	TGCGCCAGCAGCTTGGCTGGGGGGGTGAACACTGAAGCTTTCTTT
TRBV6-5	TRBD2	TRBJ2-5	-	CASSTDGGETQYF	TGTGCCAGCAGTACGGACGGGGGGGAGACCCAGTACTTC
TRBV4-1	TRBD1	TRBJ1-1	-	CASSPQGVGTEAFF	TGCGCCAGCAGCCCACAGGGGGTCGGCACTGAAGCTTTCTTT
TRBV5-6	-	TRBJ1-2	-	CASSLFRGDDGYTF	TGTGCCAGCAGCTTGTTTCGCGGGGACGATGGCTACACCTTC
TRBV9	-	TRBJ1-1	-	CASSPGRRGYTEAFF	TGTGCCAGCAGCCCTGGACGGAGGGGTTACACTGAAGCTTTCTTT
TRBV7-2	TRBD1	TRBJ1-2	-	CASATGGGFIYTF	TGTGCCAGCGCTACAGGGGGCGGTTTTATCTACACCTTC
TRBV3-1/TRBV3-2	TRBD2	TRBJ2-7	-	CASSQTSGGSSYEQYF	TGTGCCAGCAGCCAGACTAGCGGGGGGTCATCCTACGAGCAGTACTTC
TRBV5-1	TRBD1	TRBJ1-2	few	CASSLGGTASTNYGYTF	TGCGCCAGCAGCTTGGGCGGGACAGCATCAACTAACTATGGCTACACCTTC
TRBV7-9	-	TRBJ2-2	-	CASSSQGYVTGELFF	TGTGCCAGCAGCTCCCAGGGGTACGTTACCGGGGAGCTGTTTTTT
TRBV6-5	TRBD1	TRBJ1-5	few	CASSTGQGRNQPQHF	TGTGCCAGCAGCACGGGACAGGGTCGCAATCAGCCCCAGCATTTT
TRBV10-2	-	TRBJ2-2	once	CASRFLSNTGELFF	TGCGCCAGCAGATTTCTATCGAACACCGGGGAGCTGTTTTTT
TRBV5-1	-	TRBJ2-2	few	CASSPSAIGTGELFF	TGCGCCAGCTCCCCCTCTGCCATCGGGACCGGGGAGCTGTTTTTT
TRBV16	TRBD1	TRBJ1-6	-	CASSPRQGPASPLHF	TGTGCCAGCAGCCCTAGACAGGGTCCCGCCTCACCCCTCCACTTT
TRBV9	TRBD2	TRBJ2-1	few	CASSPRLAGAAMQFF	TGTGCCAGCAGCCCTCGACTAGCGGGGGCCGCTATGCAGTTCTTC
TRBV27	TRBD2	TRBJ2-6	-	CASKFRGTSGISGANVLTF	TGTGCCAGCAAGTTTAGGGGGACTAGCGGGATCTCTGGGGCCAACGTCCTGACTTTC
TRBV19	TRBD1	TRBJ1-1	-	CASSIGQGANLGYGTEAFF	TGTGCCAGTAGTATAGGACAGGGGGCTAATTTAGGGTATGGCACTGAAGCTTTCTTT
TRBV6-5	-	TRBJ2-2	-	CASSYVRGNTGELFF	TGTGCCAGCAGTTATGTCAGGGGGAACACCGGGGAGCTGTTTTTT
TRBV5-1	-	TRBJ2-2	-	CASSLLGELFF	TGCGCCAGCAGCTTGCTCGGGGAGCTGTTTTTT
TRBV18	-	TRBJ1-4	-	CASSSRRNEKLFF	TGTGCCAGCTCATCCCGCAGGAATGAAAAACTGTTTTTT
TRBV19	-	TRBJ1-5	-	CASSRGDGGSNQPQHF	TGTGCCAGTAGTAGGGGGGATGGGGGGAGCAATCAGCCCCAGCATTTT
TRBV4-1	TRBD1	TRBJ2-7	-	CASSQGQGWNEQYF	TGCGCCAGCAGCCAGGGACAGGGTTGGAACGAGCAGTACTTC
TRBV9	-	TRBJ2-1	-	CASSVGTGESSYNEQFF	TGTGCCAGCAGCGTAGGCACTGGGGAGAGCTCCTACAATGAGCAGTTCTTC
TRBV25-1	TRBD2	TRBJ2-3	-	CASQREGGTDTQYF	TGTGCCAGCCAGCGGGAGGGCGGGACAGATACGCAGTATTTT
TRBV6-1	TRBD1	TRBJ2-2	-	CASSETGVDQGGELFF	TGTGCCAGCAGTGAGACAGGGGTAGATCAGGGCGGGGAGCTGTTTTTT
TRBV29-1	-	TRBJ2-3	-	CSVESRSTDTQYF	TGCAGCGTTGAATCTAGATCCACAGATACGCAGTATTTT
TRBV5-1	-	TRBJ2-1	-	CASMADLTPEQFF	TGCGCCAGCATGGCGGATCTTACTCCTGAGCAGTTCTTC
TRBV6-5	TRBD1	TRBJ2-7	-	CASSYSTGGAGNEQYF	TGTGCCAGCAGTTACTCTACAGGGGGCGCCGGGAACGAGCAGTACTTC
TRBV4-2	-	TRBJ1-3	-	CASSQDWNSRNTIYF	TGTGCCAGCAGCCAAGATTGGAACAGCCGAAACACCATATATTTT
TRBV4-1	TRBD1	TRBJ1-5	-	CASSQENRGGRNQPQHF	TGCGCCAGCAGCCAAGAGAACAGGGGGGGGAGGAATCAGCCCCAGCATTTT
TRBV18	-	TRBJ1-5	-	CASSTGLPSNQPQHF	TGTGCCAGCTCAACAGGCCTTCCTAGCAATCAGCCCCAGCATTTT
TRBV24-1	-	TRBJ2-3	-	CATEGRGATDTQYF	TGTGCCACCGAGGGCAGGGGCGCGACAGATACGCAGTATTTT
TRBV11-2	TRBD1	TRBJ2-7	few	CASSLDREDEQYF	TGTGCCAGCAGCTTGGACAGGGAGGACGAGCAGTACTTC
TRBV27	TRBD2	TRBJ2-2	many	CASSLSGTSVRAGELFF	TGTGCCAGCAGTTTATCCGGGACTAGTGTACGCGCCGGGGAGCTGTTTTTT
TRBV18	TRBD1	TRBJ2-5	few	CASSPPRDRGRAQETQYF	TGTGCCAGCTCACCGCCCCGGGACAGGGGGCGCGCACAAGAGACCCAGTACTTC
TRBV6-5	TRBD1	TRBJ1-1	few	CASSSGGQGVTEAFF	TGTGCCAGCAGTTCTGGCGGACAGGGGGTTACTGAAGCTTTCTTT
TRBV5-1	-	TRBJ1-3	-	CASSSSQGLGNTIYF	TGCGCCAGCAGCTCATCCCAGGGGCTTGGAAACACCATATATTTT
TRBV5-1	-	TRBJ2-2	-	CASSFSQGTGELFF	TGCGCCAGCAGCTTTTCCCAGGGGACCGGGGAGCTGTTTTTT
TRBV27	TRBD1	TRBJ1-1	-	CASRQKQGVMNTEAFF	TGTGCCAGCAGACAGAAACAGGGGGTCATGAACACTGAAGCTTTCTTT